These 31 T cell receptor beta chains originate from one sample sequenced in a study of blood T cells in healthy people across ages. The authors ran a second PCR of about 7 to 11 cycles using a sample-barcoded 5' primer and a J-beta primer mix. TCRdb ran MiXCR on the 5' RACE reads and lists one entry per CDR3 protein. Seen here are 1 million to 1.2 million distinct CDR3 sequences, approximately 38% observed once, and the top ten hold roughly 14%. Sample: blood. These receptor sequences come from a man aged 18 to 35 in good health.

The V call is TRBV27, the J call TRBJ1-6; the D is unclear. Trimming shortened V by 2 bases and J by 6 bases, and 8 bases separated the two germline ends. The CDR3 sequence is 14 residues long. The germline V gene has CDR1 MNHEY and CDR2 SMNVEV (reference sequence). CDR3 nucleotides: TGTGCCAGCAGTTTAGACCGACCTAATTCACCCCTCCACTTT. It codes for CASSLDRPNSPLHF.

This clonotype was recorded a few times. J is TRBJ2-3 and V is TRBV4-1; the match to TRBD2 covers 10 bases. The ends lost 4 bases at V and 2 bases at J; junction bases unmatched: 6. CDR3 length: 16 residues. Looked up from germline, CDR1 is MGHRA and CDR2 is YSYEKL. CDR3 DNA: TGCGCCAGCAGCCTTAGACTAGCGGGTATCACAGATACGCAGTATTTT. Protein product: CASSLRLAGITDTQYF.

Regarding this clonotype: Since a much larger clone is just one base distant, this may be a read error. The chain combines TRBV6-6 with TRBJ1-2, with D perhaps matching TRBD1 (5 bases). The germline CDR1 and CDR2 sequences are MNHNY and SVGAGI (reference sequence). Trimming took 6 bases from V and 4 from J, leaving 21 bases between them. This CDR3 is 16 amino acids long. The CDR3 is CASSQRQGDVGYGYTF. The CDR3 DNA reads TGTGCCAGCAGCCAACGCCAGGGTGATGTGGGCTATGGCTACACCTTC.

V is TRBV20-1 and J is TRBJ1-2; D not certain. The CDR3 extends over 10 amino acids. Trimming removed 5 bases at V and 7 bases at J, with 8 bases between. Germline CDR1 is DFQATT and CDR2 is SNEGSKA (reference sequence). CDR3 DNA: TGCAGTGCTTCATTCGGTGGCTACACCTTC. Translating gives CSASFGGYTF.

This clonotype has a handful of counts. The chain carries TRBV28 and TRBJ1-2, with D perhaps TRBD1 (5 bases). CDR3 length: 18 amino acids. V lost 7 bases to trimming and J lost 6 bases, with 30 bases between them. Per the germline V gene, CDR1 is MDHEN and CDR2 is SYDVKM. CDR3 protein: CASKSLSRAAPLGDGYTF. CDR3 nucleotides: TGTGCCAGCAAATCACTCTCCCGGGCAGCACCCTTAGGGGATGGCTACACCTTC.

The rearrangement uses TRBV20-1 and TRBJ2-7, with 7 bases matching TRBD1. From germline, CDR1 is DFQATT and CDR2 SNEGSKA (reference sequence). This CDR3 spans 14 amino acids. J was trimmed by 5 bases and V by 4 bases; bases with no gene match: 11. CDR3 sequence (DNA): TGCAGTGCTAATAACTGGTTAGGGACAGACGAGCAGTACTTC. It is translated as CSANNWLGTDEQYF.

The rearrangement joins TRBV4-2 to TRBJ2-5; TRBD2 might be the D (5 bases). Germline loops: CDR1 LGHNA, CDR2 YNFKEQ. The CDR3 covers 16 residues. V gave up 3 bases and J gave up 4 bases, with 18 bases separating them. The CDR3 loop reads CASSQHTGSNIETQYF. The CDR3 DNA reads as TGTGCCAGCAGCCAGCACACGGGATCCAATATAGAGACCCAGTACTTC.

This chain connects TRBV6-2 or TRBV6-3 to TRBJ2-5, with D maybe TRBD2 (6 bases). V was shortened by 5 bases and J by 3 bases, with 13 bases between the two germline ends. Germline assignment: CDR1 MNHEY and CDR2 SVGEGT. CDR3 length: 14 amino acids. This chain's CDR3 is CASSDGREEETQYF. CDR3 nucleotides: TGTGCCAGCAGTGACGGAAGGGAGGAAGAGACCCAGTACTTC.

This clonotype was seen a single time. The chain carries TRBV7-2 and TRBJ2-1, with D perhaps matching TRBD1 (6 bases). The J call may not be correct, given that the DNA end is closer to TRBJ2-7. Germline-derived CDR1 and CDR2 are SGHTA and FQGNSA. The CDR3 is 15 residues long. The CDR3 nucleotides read TGTGCCAGCAGCTTCTCTGGACAGCCTCTTAATGAGCAGTACTTC. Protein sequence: CASSFSGQPLNEQYF.

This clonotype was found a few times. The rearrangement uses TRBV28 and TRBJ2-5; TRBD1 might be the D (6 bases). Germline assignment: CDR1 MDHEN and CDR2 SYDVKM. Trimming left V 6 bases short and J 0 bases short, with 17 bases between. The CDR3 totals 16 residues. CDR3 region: CASSRTDSSYQETQYF. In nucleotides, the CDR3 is TGTGCCAGCAGCAGGACGGACAGTTCGTACCAAGAGACCCAGTACTTC.

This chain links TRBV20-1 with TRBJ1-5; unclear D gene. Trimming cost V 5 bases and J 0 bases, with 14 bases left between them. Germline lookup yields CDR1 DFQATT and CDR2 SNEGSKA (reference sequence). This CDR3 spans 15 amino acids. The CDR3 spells CSAASSGSSNQPQHF. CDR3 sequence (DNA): TGCAGTGCTGCATCATCGGGGTCTAGCAATCAGCCCCAGCATTTT.

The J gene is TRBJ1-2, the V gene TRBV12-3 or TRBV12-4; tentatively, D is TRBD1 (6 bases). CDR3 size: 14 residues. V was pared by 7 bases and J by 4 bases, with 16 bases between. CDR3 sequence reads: CASIERTGSYGYTF. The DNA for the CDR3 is TGTGCCAGCATAGAACGAACAGGGTCCTATGGCTACACCTTC.

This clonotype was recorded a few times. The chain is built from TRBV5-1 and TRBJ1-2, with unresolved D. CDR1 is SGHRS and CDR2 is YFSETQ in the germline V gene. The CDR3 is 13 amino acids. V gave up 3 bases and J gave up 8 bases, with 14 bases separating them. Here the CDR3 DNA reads TGCGCCAGCAGCTACCGGACCGGCGAAGGCTACACCTTC. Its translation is CASSYRTGEGYTF.

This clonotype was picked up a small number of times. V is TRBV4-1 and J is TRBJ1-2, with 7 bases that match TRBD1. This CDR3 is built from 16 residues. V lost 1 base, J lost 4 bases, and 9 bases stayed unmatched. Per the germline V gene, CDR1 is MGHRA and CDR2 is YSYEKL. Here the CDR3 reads CASSQGPHRGGYGYTF. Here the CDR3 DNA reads TGCGCCAGCAGCCAAGGGCCCCACAGGGGAGGCTATGGCTACACCTTC.

In DNA, the CDR3 is TGCAGTGCTAGAGTGGGGGGAAACACTGAAGCTTTCTTT. It codes for CSARVGGNTEAFF. The V gene is TRBV20-1, the J gene TRBJ1-1; TRBD1 might be the D (5 bases). V shed 1 base and J shed 2 bases, with 8 bases lying between them. From germline, CDR1 is DFQATT and CDR2 SNEGSKA (reference sequence). CDR3 length: 13 residues.

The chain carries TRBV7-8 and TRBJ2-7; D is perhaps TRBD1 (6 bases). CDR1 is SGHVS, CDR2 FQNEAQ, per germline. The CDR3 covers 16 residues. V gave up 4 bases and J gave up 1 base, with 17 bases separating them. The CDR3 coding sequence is TGTGCCAGCAGCTCACCACAGGGCACTCTGTCCTACGAGCAGTACTTC. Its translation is CASSSPQGTLSYEQYF.

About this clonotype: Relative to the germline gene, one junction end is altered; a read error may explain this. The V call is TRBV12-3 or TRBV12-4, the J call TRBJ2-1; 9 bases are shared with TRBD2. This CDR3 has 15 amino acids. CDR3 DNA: TGTACCAGCAGGTCGATAGCGGGGGCTACCAATGAGCAGTTCTTC. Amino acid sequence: CTSRSIAGATNEQFF.

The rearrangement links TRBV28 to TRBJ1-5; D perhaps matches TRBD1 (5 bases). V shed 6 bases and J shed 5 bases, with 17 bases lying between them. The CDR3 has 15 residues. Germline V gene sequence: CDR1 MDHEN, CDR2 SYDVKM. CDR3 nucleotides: TGTGCCAGCAGGGCCCTGCTGCGGGGGGATCAGCCCCAGCATTTT. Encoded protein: CASRALLRGDQPQHF.

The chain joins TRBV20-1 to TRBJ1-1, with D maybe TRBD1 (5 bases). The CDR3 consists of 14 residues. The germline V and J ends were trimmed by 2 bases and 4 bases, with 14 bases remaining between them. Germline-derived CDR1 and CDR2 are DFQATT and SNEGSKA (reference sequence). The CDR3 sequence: CSARLGGSVTEAFF. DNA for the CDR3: TGCAGTGCTAGACTTGGGGGTTCGGTCACTGAAGCTTTCTTT.

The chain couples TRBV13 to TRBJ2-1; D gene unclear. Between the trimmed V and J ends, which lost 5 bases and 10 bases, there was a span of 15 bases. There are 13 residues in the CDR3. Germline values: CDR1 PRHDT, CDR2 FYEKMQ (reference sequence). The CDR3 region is CASSLDDSYEQFF. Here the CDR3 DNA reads TGTGCCAGCAGCCTGGACGACTCCTACGAGCAGTTCTTC.

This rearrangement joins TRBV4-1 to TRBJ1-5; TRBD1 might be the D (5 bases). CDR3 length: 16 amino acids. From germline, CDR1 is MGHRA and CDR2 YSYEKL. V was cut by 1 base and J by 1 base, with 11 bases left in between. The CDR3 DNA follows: TGCGCCAGCAGCCAAGGCCCAAGGGGAAGCAATCAGCCCCAGCATTTT. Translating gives CASSQGPRGSNQPQHF.

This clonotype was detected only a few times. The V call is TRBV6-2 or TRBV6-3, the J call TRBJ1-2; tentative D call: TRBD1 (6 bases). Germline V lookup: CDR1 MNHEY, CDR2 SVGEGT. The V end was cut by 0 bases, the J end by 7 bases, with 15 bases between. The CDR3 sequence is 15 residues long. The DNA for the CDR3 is TGTGCCAGCAGTTACTCGACAGGAAGATCGAGTGGCTACACCTTC. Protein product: CASSYSTGRSSGYTF.

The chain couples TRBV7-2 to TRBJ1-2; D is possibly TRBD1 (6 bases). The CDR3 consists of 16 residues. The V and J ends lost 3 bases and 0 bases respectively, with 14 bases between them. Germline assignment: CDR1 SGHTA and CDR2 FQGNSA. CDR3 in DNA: TGTGCCAGCAGCTTCTCCACAGGGACCGCTAACTATGGCTACACCTTC. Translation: CASSFSTGTANYGYTF.

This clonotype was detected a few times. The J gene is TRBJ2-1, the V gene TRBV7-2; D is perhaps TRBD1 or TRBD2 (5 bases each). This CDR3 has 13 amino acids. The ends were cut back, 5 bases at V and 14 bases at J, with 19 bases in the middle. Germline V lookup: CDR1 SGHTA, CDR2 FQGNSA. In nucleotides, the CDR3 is TGTGCCAGCAGCGAATGGGACGTCGAAGAAGAGTTCTTC. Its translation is CASSEWDVEEEFF.

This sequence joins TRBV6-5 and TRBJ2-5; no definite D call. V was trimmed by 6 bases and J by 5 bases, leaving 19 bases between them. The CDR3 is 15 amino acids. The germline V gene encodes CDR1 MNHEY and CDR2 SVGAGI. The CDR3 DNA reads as TGTGCCAGCAGACTTACATTGGGCCTCGTCGAGACCCAGTACTTC. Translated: CASRLTLGLVETQYF.

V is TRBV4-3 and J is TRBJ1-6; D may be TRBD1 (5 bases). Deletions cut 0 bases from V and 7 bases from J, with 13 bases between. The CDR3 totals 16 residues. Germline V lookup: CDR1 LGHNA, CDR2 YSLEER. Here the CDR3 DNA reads TGCGCCAGCAGCCAAGAAGCCCAGGGAAAAAATTCACCCCTCCACTTT. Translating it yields CASSQEAQGKNSPLHF.

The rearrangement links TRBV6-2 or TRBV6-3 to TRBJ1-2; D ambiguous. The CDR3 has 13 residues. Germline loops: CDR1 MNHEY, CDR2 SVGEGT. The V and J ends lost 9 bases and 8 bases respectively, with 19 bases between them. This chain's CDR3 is CASSDGLAGGYTF. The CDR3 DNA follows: TGTGCCAGTTCGGACGGCCTCGCGGGAGGCTACACCTTC.

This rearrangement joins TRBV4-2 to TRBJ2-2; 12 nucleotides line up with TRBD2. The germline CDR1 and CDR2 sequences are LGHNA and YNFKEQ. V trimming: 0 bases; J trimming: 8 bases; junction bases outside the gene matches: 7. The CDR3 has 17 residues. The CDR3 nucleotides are TGTGCCAGCAGCCAAGACAGGACTAGCGGGGTTTCTGGGGAGCTGTTTTTT. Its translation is CASSQDRTSGVSGELFF.

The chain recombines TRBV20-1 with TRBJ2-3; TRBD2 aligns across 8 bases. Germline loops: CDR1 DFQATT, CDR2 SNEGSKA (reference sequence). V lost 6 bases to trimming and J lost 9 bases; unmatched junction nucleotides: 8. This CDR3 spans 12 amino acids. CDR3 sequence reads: CSATGGGGTQYF. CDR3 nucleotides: TGCAGTGCCACGGGAGGGGGAGGCACGCAGTATTTT.

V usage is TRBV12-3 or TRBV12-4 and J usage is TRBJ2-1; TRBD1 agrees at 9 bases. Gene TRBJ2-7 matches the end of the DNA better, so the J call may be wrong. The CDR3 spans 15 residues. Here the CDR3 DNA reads TGTGCCAGCAGTTTGGACAGGGGTACCCACAATGAGCAGTACTTC. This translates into CASSLDRGTHNEQYF.

The CDR3 coding sequence is TGTGCCAGCAGCTTAGATAGGGGAGGGGATCAGCCCCAGCATTTT. Amino acids: CASSLDRGGDQPQHF. The chain employs TRBV7-9 and TRBJ1-5; D possibly corresponds to TRBD1 (5 bases). CDR1 is SEHNR, CDR2 FQNEAQ, per germline (reference sequence). The V gene lost 1 base and the J gene lost 5 bases, with 12 bases spanning the gap. This CDR3 comprises 15 residues.